Following are 31 T cell receptor beta chains from one sample sequenced in a study of T cell repertoires in cytomegalovirus infection. TCRdb reprocessed the reads via MiXCR and lists one record per CDR3 protein. The profile covers some 120,000 distinct CDR3 sequences, with about a tenth appearing a single time and roughly 31% taken by the ten largest. These TCRs' antigens remain unknown. The sequenced sample was PBMCs, sequenced either directly or after in vitro stimulation (not recorded which). Receptors originate from a human donor in good health (CMV status not recorded). Some clones in this sample may be carry-over from other donors' samples.

This clonotype was recorded at least ten times. This chain links TRBV7-8 with TRBJ2-7; 9 nucleotides agree with TRBD2. With V trimmed by 6 bases and J by 6 bases, 18 bases remained unmatched. This CDR3 comprises 17 residues. Germline assignment: CDR1 SGHVS and CDR2 FQNEAQ. The CDR3 here is CASSESLAGSGRFEQYV. The DNA for the CDR3 is TGTGCCAGCAGTGAATCGCTAGCGGGGAGCGGGAGATTCGAGCAGTACGTC.

This clonotype was counted ten times or more. The chain has TRBV7-2 and TRBJ2-3, with D perhaps given as TRBD1 or TRBD2 (5 bases each). The CDR3 covers 17 residues. The V and J ends lost 1 base and 4 bases respectively, with 18 bases between them. The germline V gene encodes CDR1 SGHTA and CDR2 FQGNSA. Written as DNA, the CDR3 is TGTGCCAGCAGCTTAGTGAGAGGACTCCAGGGCGCAGATACGCAGTATTTT. The encoded protein is CASSLVRGLQGADTQYF.

This clonotype was counted only a few times. The chain is built from TRBV18 and TRBJ2-2; weak D call: TRBD2 (5 bases). The V gene lost 2 bases and the J gene lost 0 bases, with 10 bases spanning the gap. This CDR3 has 16 residues. Germline V CDR1 and CDR2: KGHSH, LQKENI. This chain's CDR3 is CASSPLGVPNTGELFF. Written as DNA, the CDR3 is TGTGCCAGCTCACCATTGGGAGTCCCGAACACCGGGGAGCTGTTTTTT.

This clonotype turned up a few times. This chain connects TRBV4-3 to TRBJ2-5; D perhaps matches TRBD1 (6 bases). The CDR3 runs 14 residues. With 1 base removed from V and 5 bases from J, the gap between germline ends came to 11 bases. Germline assignment: CDR1 LGHNA and CDR2 YSLEER. The CDR3 DNA sequence: TGCGCCAGCAGCCAAGTACGAGGGGGTGAGACCCAGTACTTC. As protein: CASSQVRGGETQYF.

This sequence joins TRBV6-6 and TRBJ1-2; the match to TRBD1 covers 9 bases. The trim removed 5 bases at V and 1 base at J, leaving 2 bases unmatched. The germline V gene encodes CDR1 MNHNY and CDR2 SVGAGI (reference sequence). The CDR3 has 14 amino acids. Here the CDR3 reads CASSEDRGNYGYTF. The CDR3 bases are TGTGCCAGCAGTGAGGACAGGGGTAACTATGGCTACACCTTC.

This chain joins TRBV20-1 and TRBJ2-1; unclear D gene. With 3 bases removed from V and 6 bases from J, the gap between germline ends came to 9 bases. This CDR3 contains 12 residues. Germline lookup yields CDR1 DFQATT and CDR2 SNEGSKA (reference sequence). The CDR3 DNA reads TGCAGTGCTAGGCTTCGGGCCAATGAGCAGTTCTTC. This gives the protein CSARLRANEQFF.

The table lists this clonotype with many counts. The chain uses TRBV7-2 and TRBJ1-1; 11 nucleotides align to TRBD1. Germline V gene data show CDR1 as SGHTA and CDR2 as FQGNSA. The CDR3 consists of 14 residues. Trimming at V came to 5 bases and at J to 4 bases, leaving 3 bases not matched to a gene. The CDR3 spells CASSPGQGATEAFF. The CDR3 DNA sequence: TGTGCCAGCAGCCCAGGACAGGGGGCCACTGAAGCTTTCTTT.

This clonotype was seen a handful of times. The V gene is TRBV20-1, the J gene TRBJ2-7; D gene ambiguous. The V end lost 1 base, the J end lost 2 bases, and 9 bases lay between the germline ends. Per the germline V gene, CDR1 is DFQATT and CDR2 is SNEGSKA (reference sequence). This CDR3 has 13 amino acids. The CDR3 reads CSARALPTYEQYF. The DNA for the CDR3 is TGCAGTGCTAGAGCACTTCCTACCTACGAGCAGTACTTC.

CDR3 sequence (DNA): TGTGCCAGCAGTTTACGTCGGGGGGGGAACGAGCAGTACTTC. As protein: CASSLRRGGNEQYF. V gene TRBV27 combines with J gene TRBJ2-7; the match to TRBD2 covers 8 bases. The V and J ends lost 2 bases and 5 bases, in that order; junction bases with no gene match: 5. Germline V gene sequence: CDR1 MNHEY, CDR2 SMNVEV (reference sequence). The CDR3 is made up of 14 amino acids.

This clonotype was counted at least ten times. The rearrangement uses TRBV6-1 and TRBJ2-1; D perhaps matches TRBD2 (5 bases). Trimming took off 1 base at V and 4 bases at J, with 14 bases between the two ends. The CDR3 contains 16 residues. The germline gives CDR1 MNHNS, CDR2 SASEGT. In DNA form, the CDR3 reads TGTGCCAGCAGTGAAGGAGGGCGACGCCTTTACAATGAGCAGTTCTTC. It yields the protein CASSEGGRRLYNEQFF.

The chain has TRBV27 and TRBJ2-3; 7 positions match TRBD2. With V trimmed by 7 bases and J by 3 bases, 4 bases remained unmatched. The CDR3 is 13 amino acids. Germline V lookup: CDR1 MNHEY, CDR2 SMNVEV (reference sequence). The CDR3 sequence is CASTPGGTDTQYF. The CDR3 coding sequence is TGTGCCAGCACCCCGGGAGGAACAGATACGCAGTATTTT.

Many counts were recorded for this clonotype. The chain links TRBV6-2 or TRBV6-3 to TRBJ2-5, with 7 bases aligning to TRBD2. Per the germline V gene, CDR1 is MNHEY and CDR2 is SVGEGT. V trimming: 4 bases; J trimming: 5 bases; junction bases outside the gene matches: 19. The CDR3 covers 18 residues. CDR3 amino acids: CASSSPPPRGRAGETQYF. CDR3 DNA sequence: TGTGCCAGCAGTTCCCCACCGCCGAGAGGGAGGGCTGGGGAGACCCAGTACTTC.

The table lists this clonotype with many counts. The chain has TRBV12-3 or TRBV12-4 and TRBJ1-5; TRBD1 matches at 8 bases. This CDR3 has 14 amino acids. The V and J ends lost 3 bases and 6 bases, in that order; junction bases with no gene match: 4. CDR3 sequence (DNA): TGTGCCAGCAGTTTGGAGGGGACAGGTCAGCCCCAGCATTTT. Protein: CASSLEGTGQPQHF.

This clonotype appeared many times. The genes are TRBV6-6 and TRBJ2-7, with TRBD1 matching 9 bases. Germline V gene lookup returns CDR1 MNHNY and CDR2 SVGAGI (reference sequence). The CDR3 sequence is 15 residues long. V was pared by 2 bases and J by 6 bases, with 8 bases of the junction left unmatched. CDR3 protein: CASSYTSGTGPEQYF. The CDR3 nucleotides are TGTGCCAGCAGTTACACCTCCGGGACAGGGCCCGAGCAGTACTTC.

The rearrangement uses TRBV9 and TRBJ1-1; TRBD1 aligns across 7 bases. CDR1 and CDR2 (germline): SGDLS, YYNGEE. The CDR3 has 13 amino acids. Trimming cost V 3 bases and J 5 bases; bases outside gene matches: 4. The CDR3 reads CASSGQGRTEAFF. The CDR3 DNA sequence: TGTGCCAGCAGCGGACAGGGTAGAACTGAAGCTTTCTTT.

This sequence joins TRBV6-1 and TRBJ2-5; TRBD2 aligns across 10 bases. The V and J ends lost 6 bases and 2 bases, in that order; junction bases with no gene match: 3. There are 14 residues in the CDR3. CDR1 is MNHNS and CDR2 is SASEGT in the germline V gene. The DNA of the CDR3 is TGTGCCAGCAGGAAACTAGCGGGACAAGAGACCCAGTACTTC. Translation: CASRKLAGQETQYF.

This rearrangement joins TRBV4-3 to TRBJ2-7; D unclear. The CDR3 consists of 13 residues. CDR1 and CDR2 from the germline V gene are LGHNA and YSLEER. Trimming removed 4 bases at V and 5 bases at J, with 12 bases between. CDR3 amino acids: CASSLVPGDEQYF. The CDR3 bases are TGCGCCAGCAGCCTAGTTCCTGGGGACGAGCAGTACTTC.

The rearrangement joins TRBV5-1 to TRBJ2-2, with no clear D. This CDR3 is 15 amino acids long. Germline-derived CDR1 and CDR2 are SGHRS and YFSETQ. Trimming removed 1 base from V and 4 bases from J, with 11 bases in between. CDR3 residues: CASSLKASGTGELFF. DNA for the CDR3: TGCGCCAGCAGCTTGAAAGCCTCCGGCACCGGGGAGCTGTTTTTT.

This clonotype was seen at least ten times. The chain employs TRBV12-3 or TRBV12-4 and TRBJ2-7; TRBD2 matches 7 bases. V was clipped by 7 bases and J by 0 bases; unmatched bases: 6. This CDR3 has 14 residues. CDR3 in DNA: TGTGCCAGCACCGTTAGCGGGCGCTCCTACGAGCAGTACGTC. Encoded protein: CASTVSGRSYEQYV.

This clonotype was found many times. CDR3 coding DNA: TGTGCCAGTAGTTTACATTCCGGGACTGAAGCTTTCTTT. It specifies CASSLHSGTEAFF. The chain uses TRBV19 and TRBJ1-1; D gene unclear. Germline assignment: CDR1 LNHDA and CDR2 SQIVND (reference sequence). Between the trimmed V and J ends, which lost 5 bases and 5 bases, there was a span of 12 bases. CDR3 length: 13 residues.

The rearrangement uses TRBV28 and TRBJ1-4; D is possibly TRBD1 (6 bases). V was pared by 6 bases and J by 4 bases, with 12 bases between. From germline, CDR1 is MDHEN and CDR2 SYDVKM. The CDR3 runs to 14 residues. Here the CDR3 reads CASSIGQLNEKLFF. As DNA, the CDR3 is TGTGCCAGCAGCATCGGACAGCTTAATGAAAAACTGTTTTTT.

This clonotype was seen at least ten times. This sequence joins TRBV6-6 and TRBJ2-4; TRBD2 agrees at 11 bases. Germline V gene data show CDR1 as MNHNY and CDR2 as SVGAGI (reference sequence). Trimming at V came to 2 bases and at J to 0 bases, leaving 12 bases not matched to a gene. The CDR3 has 20 residues. CDR3 DNA sequence: TGTGCCAGCAGTTACCCAACTCCGGGACTAGCGGACCGAGCCAAAAACATTCAGTACTTC. Translated, it gives CASSYPTPGLADRAKNIQYF.

The chain is built from TRBV7-9 and TRBJ1-1; no definite D call. Looked up from germline, CDR1 is SEHNR and CDR2 is FQNEAQ (reference sequence). The V end lost 1 base, the J end lost 3 bases, and 9 bases lay between the germline ends. CDR3 length: 14 amino acids. The CDR3 region is CASSLGSSDTEAFF. DNA for the CDR3: TGTGCCAGCAGCTTAGGGTCGAGTGACACTGAAGCTTTCTTT.

There are many counts of this clonotype. The J gene is TRBJ1-2, the V gene TRBV12-3 or TRBV12-4; D possibly corresponds to TRBD1 (6 bases). The CDR3 consists of 15 residues. V lost 6 bases and J 2 bases, leaving 16 bases between the germline ends. The CDR3: CASSQRSDRNYGYTF. CDR3 DNA: TGTGCCAGCAGCCAACGCTCGGACAGAAACTATGGCTACACCTTC.

This clonotype occurred a few times. J is TRBJ2-1 and V is TRBV6-2 or TRBV6-3; no clear D. CDR1 is MNHEY, CDR2 SVGEGT, per germline. This CDR3 is 12 amino acids long. V lost 5 bases to trimming and J lost 12 bases, with 14 bases between them. This CDR3 reads CASSQDGPRQFF. CDR3 bases: TGTGCCAGCAGTCAGGACGGGCCCCGGCAGTTCTTC.

This sequence joins TRBV6-2 or TRBV6-3 and TRBJ2-1, with D possibly called TRBD1 or TRBD2 (5 bases each). The V gene lost 7 bases and the J gene lost 4 bases, with 17 bases spanning the gap. The CDR3 is made up of 15 amino acids. CDR1 is MNHEY, CDR2 SVGEGT, per germline. This chain's CDR3 is CASTYRDEPYNEQFF. The DNA for the CDR3 is TGTGCCAGCACCTACCGGGACGAACCTTACAATGAGCAGTTCTTC.

The chain uses TRBV4-3 and TRBJ2-1; either TRBD1 or TRBD2 may supply D (5 bases each). The V and J ends lost 4 bases and 3 bases respectively, with 19 bases between them. This CDR3 has 17 residues. Germline CDR1 LGHNA, CDR2 YSLEER. Written as DNA, the CDR3 is TGCGCCAGCAGCCGATTAGCCGGGACCGCAAACTACAATGAGCAGTTCTTC. Amino acids: CASSRLAGTANYNEQFF.

The chain is built from TRBV4-1 and TRBJ1-2; TRBD1 is a possible D gene (6 bases). V lost 1 base and J lost 4, with 19 bases in between. Germline V lookup: CDR1 MGHRA, CDR2 YSYEKL. This CDR3 has 17 amino acids. The CDR3 region has the DNA TGCGCCAGCAGCCAAGTTGGGACAAAAACCTCGGGCTATGGCTACACCTTC. It translates to CASSQVGTKTSGYGYTF.

The chain recombines TRBV5-1 with TRBJ2-6; TRBD1 matches at 12 bases. Germline V gene data show CDR1 as SGHRS and CDR2 as YFSETQ. Losses at the gene ends were 1 base for V and 1 base for J; bases not matched to a gene: 3. CDR3 length: 18 residues. The CDR3 is CASSLTGQGASGANVLTF. The CDR3 DNA reads TGCGCCAGCAGCTTGACGGGACAGGGGGCTTCTGGGGCCAACGTCCTGACTTTC.

The chain couples TRBV7-2 to TRBJ1-1; D might be TRBD1 (5 bases). The CDR3 consists of 13 residues. Germline CDR1 SGHTA, CDR2 FQGNSA. V was pared by 11 bases and J by 0 bases, with 13 bases between. CDR3 sequence: CACRGQLNTEAFF. DNA for the CDR3: TGTGCCTGCCGGGGCCAGCTGAACACTGAAGCTTTCTTT.

This clonotype was seen ten or more times. This sequence joins TRBV4-3 and TRBJ1-1; possible D gene TRBD1, 5 bases. The CDR3 has 13 residues. Trimming cost V 3 bases and J 1 base, with 6 bases left between them. Germline V lookup: CDR1 LGHNA, CDR2 YSLEER. In DNA form, the CDR3 reads TGCGCCAGCAGCCATGGACAGAACACTGAAGCTTTCTTT. This codes for CASSHGQNTEAFF.